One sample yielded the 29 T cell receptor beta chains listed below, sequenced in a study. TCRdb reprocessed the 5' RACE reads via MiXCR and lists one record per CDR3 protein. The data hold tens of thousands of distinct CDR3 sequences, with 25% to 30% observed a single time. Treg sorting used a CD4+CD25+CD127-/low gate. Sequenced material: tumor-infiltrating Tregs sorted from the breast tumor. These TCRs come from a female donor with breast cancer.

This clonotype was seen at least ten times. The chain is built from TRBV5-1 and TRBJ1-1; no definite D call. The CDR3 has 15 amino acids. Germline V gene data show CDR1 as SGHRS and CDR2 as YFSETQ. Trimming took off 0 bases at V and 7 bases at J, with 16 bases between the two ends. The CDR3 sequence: CASSLGEIMTSEAFF. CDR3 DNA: TGCGCCAGCAGCTTGGGGGAAATCATGACAAGTGAAGCTTTCTTT.

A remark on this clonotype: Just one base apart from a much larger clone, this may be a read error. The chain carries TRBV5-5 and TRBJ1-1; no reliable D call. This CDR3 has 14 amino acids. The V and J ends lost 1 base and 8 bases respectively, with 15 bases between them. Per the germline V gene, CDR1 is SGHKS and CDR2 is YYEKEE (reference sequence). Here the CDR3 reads CASSLRAGSREAFF. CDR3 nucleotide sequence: TGTGCCAGCAGCTTGCGGGCCGGTTCAAGGGAAGCTTTCTTT.

CDR3 residues: CASSPLAGGGYNEQFF. CDR3 bases: TGCGCCAGCAGCCCCCTAGCGGGAGGAGGGTACAATGAGCAGTTCTTC. V and J are TRBV5-1 and TRBJ2-1; 11 bases agree with TRBD2. Germline V gene sequence: CDR1 SGHRS, CDR2 YFSETQ. V dropped 4 bases and J dropped 4; count of bases not matched to a gene: 7. The CDR3 consists of 16 residues.

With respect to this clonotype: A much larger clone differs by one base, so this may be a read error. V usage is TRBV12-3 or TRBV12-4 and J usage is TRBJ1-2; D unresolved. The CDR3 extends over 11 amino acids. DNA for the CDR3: TGTGCCAGCAGTTTACGATATGGCTGCACCTTC. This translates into CASSLRYGCTF.

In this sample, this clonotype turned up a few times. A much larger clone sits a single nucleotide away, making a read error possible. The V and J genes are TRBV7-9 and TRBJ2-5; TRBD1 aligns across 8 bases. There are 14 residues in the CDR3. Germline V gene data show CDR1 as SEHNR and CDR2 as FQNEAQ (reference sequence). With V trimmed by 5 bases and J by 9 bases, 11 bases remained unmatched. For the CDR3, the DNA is TGTGCCAGCAGCCCCGGACAGGGAATGGAGGCCCAGTACTTC. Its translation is CASSPGQGMEAQYF.

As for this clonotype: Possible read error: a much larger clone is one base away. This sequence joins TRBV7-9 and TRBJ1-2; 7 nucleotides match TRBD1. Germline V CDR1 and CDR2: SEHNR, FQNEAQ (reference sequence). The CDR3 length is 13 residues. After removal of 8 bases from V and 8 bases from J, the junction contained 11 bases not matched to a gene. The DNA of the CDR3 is TGTGCCAGCGGCCGTGACAGGGCTAGCGGCTACACCTTC. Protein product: CASGRDRASGYTF.

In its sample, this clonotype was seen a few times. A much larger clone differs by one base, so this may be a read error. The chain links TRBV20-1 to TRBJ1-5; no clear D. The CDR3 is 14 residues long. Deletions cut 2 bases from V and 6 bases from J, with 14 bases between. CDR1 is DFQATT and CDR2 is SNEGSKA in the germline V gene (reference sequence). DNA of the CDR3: TGCAGTGCTAGACGGCAGGCGGGTGGTCAGCCCCAGCATTTT. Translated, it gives CSARRQAGGQPQHF.

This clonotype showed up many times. Here the CDR3 DNA reads TGTGCCAGCAGCTTGGGGGTACTCGTAACCTACGAGCAGTACTTC. This codes for CASSLGVLVTYEQYF. V and J are TRBV5-6 and TRBJ2-7; D not resolved. The V end lost 0 bases, the J end lost 2 bases, and 12 bases lay between the germline ends. CDR3 size: 15 residues. The V gene's germline CDR1 is SGHDT and CDR2 YYEEEE.

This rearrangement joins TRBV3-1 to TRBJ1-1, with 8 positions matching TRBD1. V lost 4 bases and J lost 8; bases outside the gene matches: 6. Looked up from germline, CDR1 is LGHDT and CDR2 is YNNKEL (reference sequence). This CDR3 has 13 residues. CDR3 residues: CASSLGRQGEAFF. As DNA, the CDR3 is TGTGCCAGCAGCCTCGGCCGACAGGGGGAAGCTTTCTTT.

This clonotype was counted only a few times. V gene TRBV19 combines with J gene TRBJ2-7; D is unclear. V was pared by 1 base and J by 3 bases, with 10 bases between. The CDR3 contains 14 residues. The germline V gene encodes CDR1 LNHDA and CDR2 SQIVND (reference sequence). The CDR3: CASSIVDGNYEQYF. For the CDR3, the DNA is TGTGCCAGTAGTATAGTAGACGGAAACTACGAGCAGTACTTC.

The CDR3 region is CASSQASSGGSYNEQFF. The CDR3 region has the DNA TGCGCCAGCAGCCAAGCAAGTAGCGGAGGCTCCTACAATGAGCAGTTCTTC. The V gene is TRBV4-1, the J gene TRBJ2-1; weak D call: TRBD2 (6 bases). V shed 1 base and J shed 0 bases, with 13 bases lying between them. The CDR3 has 17 amino acids. Germline values: CDR1 MGHRA, CDR2 YSYEKL.

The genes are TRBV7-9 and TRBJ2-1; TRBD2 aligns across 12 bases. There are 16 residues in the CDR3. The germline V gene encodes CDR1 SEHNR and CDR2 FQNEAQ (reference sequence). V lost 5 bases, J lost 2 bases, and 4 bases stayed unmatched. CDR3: CASSKGLAGTYNEQFF. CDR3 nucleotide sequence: TGTGCCAGCAGCAAAGGACTAGCGGGGACCTACAATGAGCAGTTCTTC.

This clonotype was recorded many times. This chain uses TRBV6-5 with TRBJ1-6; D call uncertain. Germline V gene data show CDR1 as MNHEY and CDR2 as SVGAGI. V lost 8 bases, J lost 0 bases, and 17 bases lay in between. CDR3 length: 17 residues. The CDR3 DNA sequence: TGTGCCAGCGGTGAATCCAGGACCCACTCCTATAATTCACCCCTCCACTTT. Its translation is CASGESRTHSYNSPLHF.

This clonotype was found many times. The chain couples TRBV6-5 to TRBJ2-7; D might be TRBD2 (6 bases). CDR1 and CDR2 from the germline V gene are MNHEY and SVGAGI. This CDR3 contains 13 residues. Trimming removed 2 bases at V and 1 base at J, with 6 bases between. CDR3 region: CASSYRESYEQYF. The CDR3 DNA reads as TGTGCCAGCAGTTACCGGGAGTCCTACGAGCAGTACTTC.

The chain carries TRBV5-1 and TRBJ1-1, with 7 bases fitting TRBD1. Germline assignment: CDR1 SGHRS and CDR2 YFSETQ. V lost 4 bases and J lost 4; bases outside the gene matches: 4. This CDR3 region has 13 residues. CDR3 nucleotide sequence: TGCGCCAGCAGCAGGGGGCTAAGCACTGAAGCTTTCTTT. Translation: CASSRGLSTEAFF.

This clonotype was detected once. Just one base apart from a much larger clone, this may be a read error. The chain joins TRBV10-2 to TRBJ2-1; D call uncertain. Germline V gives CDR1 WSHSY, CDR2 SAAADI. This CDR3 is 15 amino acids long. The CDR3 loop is CAGSDALSSYNEQFF. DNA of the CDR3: TGCGCCGGCAGTGACGCACTGAGCTCCTACAATGAGCAGTTCTTC.

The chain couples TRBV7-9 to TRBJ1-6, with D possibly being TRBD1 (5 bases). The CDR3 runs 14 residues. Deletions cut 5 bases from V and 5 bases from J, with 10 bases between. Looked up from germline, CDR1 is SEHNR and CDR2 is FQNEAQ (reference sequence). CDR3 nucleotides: TGTGCCAGCAGCCTCGACAGTAATAATTCACCCCTCCACTTT. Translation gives CASSLDSNNSPLHF.

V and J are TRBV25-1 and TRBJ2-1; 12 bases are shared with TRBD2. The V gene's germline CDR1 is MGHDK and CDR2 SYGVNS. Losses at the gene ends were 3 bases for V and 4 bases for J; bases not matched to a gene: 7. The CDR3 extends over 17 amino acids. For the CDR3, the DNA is TGTGCCAGCAGTGAGGGAACTAGCGGGGGGACTTACAATGAGCAGTTCTTC. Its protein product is CASSEGTSGGTYNEQFF.

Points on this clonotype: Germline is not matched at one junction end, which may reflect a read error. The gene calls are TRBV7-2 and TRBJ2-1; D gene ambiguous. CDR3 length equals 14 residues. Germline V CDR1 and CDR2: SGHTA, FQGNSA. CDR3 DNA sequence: TGTGCCGGCAGCTTAGGCCTGACCTACAATGAGCAGTTCTTC. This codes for CAGSLGLTYNEQFF.

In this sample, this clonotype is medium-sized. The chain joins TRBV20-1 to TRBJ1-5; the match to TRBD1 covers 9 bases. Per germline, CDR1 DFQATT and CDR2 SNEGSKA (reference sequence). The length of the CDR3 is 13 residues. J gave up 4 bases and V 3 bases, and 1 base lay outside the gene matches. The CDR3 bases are TGCAGTGCTAGGACAGGGGGGAATCAGCCCCAGCATTTT. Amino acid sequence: CSARTGGNQPQHF.

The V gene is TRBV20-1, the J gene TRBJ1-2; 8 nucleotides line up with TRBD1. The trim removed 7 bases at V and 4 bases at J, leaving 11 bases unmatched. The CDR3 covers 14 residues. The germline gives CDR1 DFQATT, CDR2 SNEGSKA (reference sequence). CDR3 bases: TGCAGTGTTACAATCAGGGGGCGGGGCTATGGCTACACCTTC. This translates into CSVTIRGRGYGYTF.

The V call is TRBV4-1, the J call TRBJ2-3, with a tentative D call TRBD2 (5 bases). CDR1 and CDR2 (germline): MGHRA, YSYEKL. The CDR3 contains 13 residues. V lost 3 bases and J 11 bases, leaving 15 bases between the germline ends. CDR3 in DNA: TGCGCCAGCAGCCAGCCCTTGGGGAGTGAGCAGTATTTT. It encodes CASSQPLGSEQYF.

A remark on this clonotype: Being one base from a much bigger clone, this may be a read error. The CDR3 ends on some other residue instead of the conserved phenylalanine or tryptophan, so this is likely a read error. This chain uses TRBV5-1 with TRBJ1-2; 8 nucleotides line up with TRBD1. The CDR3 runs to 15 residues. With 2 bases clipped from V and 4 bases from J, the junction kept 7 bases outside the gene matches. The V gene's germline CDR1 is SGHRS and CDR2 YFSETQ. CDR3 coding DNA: TGCGCCAGCAGCTTTTGGCAGGGGGCTGTCTATGGCTACACCCTC. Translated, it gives CASSFWQGAVYGYTL.

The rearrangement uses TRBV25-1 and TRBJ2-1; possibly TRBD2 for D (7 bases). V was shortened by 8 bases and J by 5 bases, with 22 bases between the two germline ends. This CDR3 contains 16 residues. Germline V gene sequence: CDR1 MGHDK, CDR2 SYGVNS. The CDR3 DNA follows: TGTGCCAGCTCACCTCTAATAGGGGGGGCCCACAATGAGCAGTTCTTC. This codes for CASSPLIGGAHNEQFF.

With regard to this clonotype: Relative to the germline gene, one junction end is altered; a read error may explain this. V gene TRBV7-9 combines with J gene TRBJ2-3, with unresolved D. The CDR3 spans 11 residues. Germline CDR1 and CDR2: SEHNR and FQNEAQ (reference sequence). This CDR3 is CASSSTDTRYF. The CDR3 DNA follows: TGTGCCAGCAGCTCCACGGATACGCGGTATTTT.

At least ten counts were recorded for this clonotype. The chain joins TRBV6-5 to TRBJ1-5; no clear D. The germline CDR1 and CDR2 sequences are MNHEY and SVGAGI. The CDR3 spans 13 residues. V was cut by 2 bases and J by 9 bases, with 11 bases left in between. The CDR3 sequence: CASSYGLGSPQHF. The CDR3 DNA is TGTGCCAGCAGTTACGGGCTGGGTTCGCCCCAGCATTTT.

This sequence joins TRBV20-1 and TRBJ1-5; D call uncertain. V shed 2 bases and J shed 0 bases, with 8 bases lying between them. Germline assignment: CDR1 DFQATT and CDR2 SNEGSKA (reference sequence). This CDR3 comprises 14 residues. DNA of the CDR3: TGCAGTGCTAGACCCGGGATTAGCAATCAGCCCCAGCATTTT. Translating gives CSARPGISNQPQHF.

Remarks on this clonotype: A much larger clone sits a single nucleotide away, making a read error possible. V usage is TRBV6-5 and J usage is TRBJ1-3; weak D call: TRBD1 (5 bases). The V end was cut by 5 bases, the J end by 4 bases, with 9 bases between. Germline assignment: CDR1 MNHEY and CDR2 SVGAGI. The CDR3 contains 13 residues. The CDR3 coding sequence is TGTGCCAGCAGTCGGGACGGAGGAAACACCATATATTTT. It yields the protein CASSRDGGNTIYF.

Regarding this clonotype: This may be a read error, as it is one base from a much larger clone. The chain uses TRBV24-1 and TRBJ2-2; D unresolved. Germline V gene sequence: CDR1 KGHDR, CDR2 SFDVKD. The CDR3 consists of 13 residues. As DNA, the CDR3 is TGTGCCACCGGTGATCCGATCACCGGGGAGCTGTTTTTT. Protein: CATGDPITGELFF.